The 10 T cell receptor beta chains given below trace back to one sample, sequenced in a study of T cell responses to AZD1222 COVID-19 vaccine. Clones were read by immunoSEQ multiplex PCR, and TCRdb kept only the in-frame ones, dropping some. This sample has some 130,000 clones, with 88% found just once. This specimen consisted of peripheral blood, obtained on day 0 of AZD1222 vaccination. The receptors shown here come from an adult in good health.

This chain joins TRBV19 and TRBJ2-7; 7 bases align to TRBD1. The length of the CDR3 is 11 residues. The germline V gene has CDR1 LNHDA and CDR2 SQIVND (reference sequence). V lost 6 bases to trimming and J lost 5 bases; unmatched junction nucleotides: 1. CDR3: CASRTGNEQYF. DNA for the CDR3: TGTGCCAGTAGGACAGGGAACGAGCAGTACTTC. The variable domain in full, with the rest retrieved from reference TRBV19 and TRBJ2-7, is DGGITQSPKYLFRKEGQNVTLSCEQNLNHDAMYWYRQDPGQGLRLIYYSQIVNDFQKGDIAEGYSVSREKKESFPLTVTSAQKNPTAFYLCASRTGNEQYFGPGTRLTVT.

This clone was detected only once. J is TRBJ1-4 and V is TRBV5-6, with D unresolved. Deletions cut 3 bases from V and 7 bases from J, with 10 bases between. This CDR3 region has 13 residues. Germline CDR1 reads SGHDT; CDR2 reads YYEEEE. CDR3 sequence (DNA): TGTGCCAGCAGCTCCGGGCCTTTTGAAAAACTGTTTTTT. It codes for CASSSGPFEKLFF.

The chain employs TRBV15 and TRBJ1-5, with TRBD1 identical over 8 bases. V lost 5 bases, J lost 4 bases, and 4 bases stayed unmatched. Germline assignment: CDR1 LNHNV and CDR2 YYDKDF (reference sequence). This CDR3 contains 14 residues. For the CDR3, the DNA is TGTGCCACCAGCGGATGGGACAGGAATCAGCCCCAGCATTTT. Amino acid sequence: CATSGWDRNQPQHF.

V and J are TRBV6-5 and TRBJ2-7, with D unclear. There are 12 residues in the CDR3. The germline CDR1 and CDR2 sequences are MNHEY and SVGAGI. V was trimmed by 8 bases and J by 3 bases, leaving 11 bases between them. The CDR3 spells CASLQLSYEQYF. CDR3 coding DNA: TGTGCCAGCTTACAACTCAGCTACGAGCAGTACTTC.

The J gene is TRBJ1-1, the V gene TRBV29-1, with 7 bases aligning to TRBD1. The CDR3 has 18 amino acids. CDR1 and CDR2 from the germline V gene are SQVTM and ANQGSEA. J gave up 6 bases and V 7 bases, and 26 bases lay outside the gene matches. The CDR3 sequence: CSGAQYNRDRALIPEAFF. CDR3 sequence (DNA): TGCAGCGGCGCCCAGTACAACCGGGACAGAGCCCTTATCCCTGAAGCTTTCTTT.

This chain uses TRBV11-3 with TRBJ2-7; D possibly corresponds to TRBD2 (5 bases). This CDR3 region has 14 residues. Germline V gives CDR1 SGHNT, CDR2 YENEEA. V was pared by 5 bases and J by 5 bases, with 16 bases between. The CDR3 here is CASSPRGGPNEQYF. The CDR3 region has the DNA TGTGCCAGCAGCCCCCGTGGCGGGCCTAACGAGCAGTACTTC.

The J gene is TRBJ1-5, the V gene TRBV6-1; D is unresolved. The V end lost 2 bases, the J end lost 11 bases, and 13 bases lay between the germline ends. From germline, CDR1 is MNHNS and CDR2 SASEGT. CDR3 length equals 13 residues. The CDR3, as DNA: TGTGCCAGCAGTGAAAGCATGTACAAGTCCCAGCATTTT. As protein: CASSESMYKSQHF.

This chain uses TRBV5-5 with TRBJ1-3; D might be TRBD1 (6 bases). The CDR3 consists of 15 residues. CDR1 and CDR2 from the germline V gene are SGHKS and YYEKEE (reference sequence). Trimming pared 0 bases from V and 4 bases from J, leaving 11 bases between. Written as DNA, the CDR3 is TGTGCCAGCAGCTTGGAGGGGGTAGGAGGAAACACCATATATTTT. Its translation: CASSLEGVGGNTIYF.

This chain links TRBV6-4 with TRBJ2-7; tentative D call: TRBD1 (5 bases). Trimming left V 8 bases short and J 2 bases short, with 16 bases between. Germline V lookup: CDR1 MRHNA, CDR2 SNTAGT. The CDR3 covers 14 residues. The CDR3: CASLYPDRAYEQYF. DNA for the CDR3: TGTGCCAGCCTCTATCCAGACAGAGCCTACGAGCAGTACTTC.

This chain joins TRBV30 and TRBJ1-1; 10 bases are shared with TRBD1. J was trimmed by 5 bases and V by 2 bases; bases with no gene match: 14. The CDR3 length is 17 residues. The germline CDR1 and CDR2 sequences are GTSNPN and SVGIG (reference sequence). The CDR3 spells CAWSFGRTGGFGTEAFF. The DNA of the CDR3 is TGTGCCTGGAGTTTTGGGAGGACAGGGGGATTTGGAACTGAAGCTTTCTTT.